The clone carrying this T cell receptor (beta chain) was seen more than once but under ten times. Its target is not known. This specimen belongs to a study of blood T cells in healthy people across ages. Broader study findings: Naive and antigen-experienced cells were not separated, limiting conclusive comparison. Investigators viewed diversity estimates from one million T cells as underestimates, the study reported.

With a J-beta primer mix and a sample-barcoded 5' primer, a second PCR ran roughly 6 to 12 cycles. Every single cDNA molecule received a tag from a template-switch adaptor with 12 random nucleotides. TCRdb reanalysed the 5' RACE reads using MiXCR and keeps one entry per CDR3 protein. The data contain some 1.8 million distinct CDR3 sequences, about 39% of them seen just once; the ten biggest clones take up 23%. V was clipped by 7 bases and J by 0 bases, with 14 bases between them. CDR1 MNHEY and CDR2 SMNVEV come from the germline V gene (reference sequence). The CDR3 is 15 amino acids. Isolation recovered at least 7 million PBMCs from every sample.

The TCR comes from a human donor in good health. Sequencing used blood. The chain joins TRBV27 to TRBJ2-3; the D gene is possibly TRBD2 (5 bases). The CDR3 coding sequence is TGTGCCAGCACCTTAAGCGGCGCTAGCACAGATACGCAGTATTTT. Translating it yields CASTLSGASTDTQYF.